Listed below are T cell receptor beta chains from one sample, sequenced in a study of OX40 agonist ivuxolimab in advanced cancers. TCRdb's table, derived via immunoSEQ multiplex PCR, lists solely in-frame clones and lacks some. The table lists fewer than 85,000 clones, approximately 90% of them singletons. The material was CD4+ or CD8+ T cells sorted from blood, obtained in a trial of the OX40 agonist ivuxolimab. All receptors come from an adult with an advanced solid tumor such as melanoma, head and neck, liver or kidney cancer. Each CDR3 is given with its conserved first and last residue. Fields, in order: V gene, J gene, D gene, CDR3 DNA, CDR3 protein. A D gene is named only where the DNA matches it firmly.

v_call: TRBV6-5
j_call: TRBJ1-1
d_call: NA
cdr3_nt: TGTGCCAGCATCGACGACAGGAACACCGAAGCTTTCTTT
cdr3_aa: CASIDDRNTEAFF

v_call: TRBV18
j_call: TRBJ2-5
d_call: NA
cdr3_nt: TGTGCCAGCTCAGTTGGGCAGCAAGAGACCCAGTACTTC
cdr3_aa: CASSVGQQETQYF

v_call: TRBV6-5
j_call: TRBJ2-1
d_call: NA
cdr3_nt: TGTGCCAGCAGTTCTATAATCAATGAGCAGTTCTTC
cdr3_aa: CASSSIINEQFF

v_call: TRBV7-2
j_call: TRBJ2-7
d_call: NA
cdr3_nt: TGTGCCAGCAGCTTAGCTCGGCCTCCCTGGGAGCAGTACTTC
cdr3_aa: CASSLARPPWEQYF

v_call: TRBV4-3
j_call: TRBJ1-5
d_call: NA
cdr3_nt: TGCGCCAGCAGCCCAGGGTTCCGCAATCAGCCCCAGCATTTT
cdr3_aa: CASSPGFRNQPQHF

v_call: TRBV10-3
j_call: TRBJ1-3
d_call: NA
cdr3_nt: TGTGCCATCAAAGGGGAGAGCTCTGGAAACACCATATATTTT
cdr3_aa: CAIKGESSGNTIYF

v_call: TRBV30
j_call: TRBJ2-1
d_call: NA
cdr3_nt: TGTGCCTGGAGCGGTACCAATGGCGAGCAGTTCTTC
cdr3_aa: CAWSGTNGEQFF

v_call: TRBV6-5
j_call: TRBJ1-3
d_call: NA
cdr3_nt: TGTGCCAGCAGTTTGGACAGAAGCTCTGGAGACACCATATATTTT
cdr3_aa: CASSLDRSSGDTIYF

v_call: TRBV5-1
j_call: TRBJ2-7
d_call: NA
cdr3_nt: TGCGCCAGCAGCTCCGGCGGTAACAGCCGCGAGCAGTACTTC
cdr3_aa: CASSSGGNSREQYF

v_call: TRBV5-4
j_call: TRBJ1-1
d_call: TRBD1
cdr3_nt: TGTGCCAGCAGCCGGCCGGGACAGGGAGGGCAAGCTTTCTTT
cdr3_aa: CASSRPGQGGQAFF

v_call: TRBV5-1
j_call: TRBJ2-3
d_call: NA
cdr3_nt: TGCGCCAGCAGCCCCCGGGACTGGTCTTTTCGGGATACGCAGTATTTT
cdr3_aa: CASSPRDWSFRDTQYF

v_call: TRBV5-6
j_call: TRBJ2-3
d_call: TRBD2
cdr3_nt: TGTGCCAGCAGCTTGTACTCTAGCGGGGGGACAGATACGCAGTATTTT
cdr3_aa: CASSLYSSGGTDTQYF

v_call: TRBV21-1
j_call: TRBJ2-3
d_call: NA
cdr3_nt: TGTGCCAGCAGCAAAGCTCCGGGACAGGGGATCCCAGATACGCAGTATTTT
cdr3_aa: CASSKAPGQGIPDTQYF

v_call: TRBV7-2
j_call: TRBJ2-2
d_call: TRBD2
cdr3_nt: TGTGCCAGCAGCTTAAACAGCGGGGGGAACACCGGGGAGCTGTTTTTT
cdr3_aa: CASSLNSGGNTGELFF

v_call: TRBV30
j_call: TRBJ2-7
d_call: TRBD2
cdr3_nt: TGTGCCTGGGGACTAGCGGGAGGGTACGAGCAGTACTTC
cdr3_aa: CAWGLAGGYEQYF

v_call: TRBV7-2
j_call: TRBJ2-2
d_call: NA
cdr3_nt: TGTGCCAGCAGCCCCGGGACCTTGAGTCGGGAGCTGTTTTTT
cdr3_aa: CASSPGTLSRELFF